This T cell receptor (beta chain) came from a study of OX40 agonist ivuxolimab in advanced cancers. Study summary: Participants averaged around 60 years of age (range 23 to 79) and were over 75% male. Whole-study results and caveats: CD8+ T cells showed, on average, more clonal expansion than CD4+ cells.

A note on this clone: Its antigen is unknown.

Sequenced by immunoSEQ multiplex PCR; TCRdb stores in-frame clones only, minus some. The table records around 100,000 clones, about nine tenths of them present only once. Patients who had autoimmune disease history or got systemic immunosuppression were left out. Peripheral blood came from all dose cohorts at three timepoints. The CDR3 runs to 16 residues. Germline CDR1 and CDR2: LNHNV and YYDKDF (reference sequence). With 0 bases removed from V and 1 base from J, the gap between germline ends came to 11 bases. The sample in question was CD4+ or CD8+ T cells sorted from blood, obtained in a trial of the OX40 agonist ivuxolimab. This clonotype was sampled from an adult with an advanced solid tumor such as melanoma, head and neck, liver or kidney cancer. The rearrangement uses TRBV15 and TRBJ2-3, with a tentative D call TRBD1 (6 bases). The CDR3 bases are TGTGCCACCAGCAGAGATCTACAGGGTCGCACAGATACGCAGTATTTT. Protein: CATSRDLQGRTDTQYF.